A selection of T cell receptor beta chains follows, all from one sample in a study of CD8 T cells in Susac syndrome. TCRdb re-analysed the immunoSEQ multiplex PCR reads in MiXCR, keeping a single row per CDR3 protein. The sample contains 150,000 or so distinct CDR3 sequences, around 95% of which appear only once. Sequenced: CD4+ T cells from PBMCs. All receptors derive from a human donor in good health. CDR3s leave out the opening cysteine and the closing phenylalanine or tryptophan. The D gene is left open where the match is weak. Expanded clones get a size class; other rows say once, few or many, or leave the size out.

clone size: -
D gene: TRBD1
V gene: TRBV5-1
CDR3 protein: ASSQTGARDGYT

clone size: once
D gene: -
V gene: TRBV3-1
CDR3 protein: ASSQERIGSRSYGYT

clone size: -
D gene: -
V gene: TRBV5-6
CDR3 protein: ASSLRDRSNQPQH

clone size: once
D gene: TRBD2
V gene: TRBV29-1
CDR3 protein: SVVEAGGYNEQF

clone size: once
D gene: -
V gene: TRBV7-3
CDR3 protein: ASSPLPPPGEQY

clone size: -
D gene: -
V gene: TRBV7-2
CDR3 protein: ASSYQTGGGEKLF

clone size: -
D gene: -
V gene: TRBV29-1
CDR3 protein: SLLGHTSTDTQY

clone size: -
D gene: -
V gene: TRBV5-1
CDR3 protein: ASSLFSGGSYEQY

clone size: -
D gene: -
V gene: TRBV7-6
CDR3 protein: ASSLAQIGRGPPEQY

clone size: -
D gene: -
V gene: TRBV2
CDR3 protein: ASSEYRRTEAF

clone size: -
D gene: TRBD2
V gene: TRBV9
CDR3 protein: ASSAAPGTSDVGDNEQF

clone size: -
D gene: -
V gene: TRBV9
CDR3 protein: ASSVGGQVNQPQH

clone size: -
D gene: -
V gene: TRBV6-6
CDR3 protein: ASRPVLGQTNQPQH

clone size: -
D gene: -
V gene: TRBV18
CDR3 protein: ASSPSLTRSSIGTDTQY

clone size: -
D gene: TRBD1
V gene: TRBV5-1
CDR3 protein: ASSLVAGGLYNEQF

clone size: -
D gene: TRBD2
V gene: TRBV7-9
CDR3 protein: ASSYSAGLNTGELF

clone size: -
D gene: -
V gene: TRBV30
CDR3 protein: AWSQQGSGNQPQH

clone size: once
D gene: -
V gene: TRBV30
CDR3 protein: AWSRTGRAEAF

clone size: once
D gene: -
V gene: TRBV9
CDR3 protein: ASSVTQQNTEVF

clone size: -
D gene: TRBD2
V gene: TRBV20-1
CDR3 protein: SAAPGGNLYNEQF

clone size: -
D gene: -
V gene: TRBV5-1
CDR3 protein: ASSLGLTMNTEAF

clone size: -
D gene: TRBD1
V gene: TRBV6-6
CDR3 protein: ASSYSQGNNYGYT